What follows are 20 T cell receptor beta chains derived from one specimen sequenced in a study of blood T cells in healthy people across ages. Together with a sample-barcoded 5' primer, a J-beta primer mix was included in a second PCR lasting about 6 to 11 cycles. TCRdb used MiXCR to reprocess the 5' RACE reads, holding one entry per CDR3 protein. The data show roughly 680,000 distinct CDR3 sequences, around 48% seen once. Sample: blood. These receptors were obtained from a woman aged 60-70 years in good health.

The chain is built from TRBV20-1 and TRBJ2-5, with TRBD2 matching 11 bases. V shed 3 bases, J shed 11 bases, and the junction held 8 bases outside the gene matches. Germline loops: CDR1 DFQATT, CDR2 SNEGSKA (reference sequence). The CDR3 length is 13 residues. CDR3 protein: CSARVAGGPVQYF. CDR3 nucleotides: TGCAGTGCTAGGGTAGCGGGAGGGCCGGTGCAGTACTTC.

J is TRBJ2-5 and V is TRBV20-1, with D perhaps TRBD2 (6 bases). Germline V CDR1 and CDR2: DFQATT, SNEGSKA (reference sequence). The CDR3 runs 13 residues. CDR3 region: CSVLMGGEETQYF. Here the CDR3 DNA reads TGCAGCGTTTTGATGGGGGGAGAAGAGACCCAGTACTTC.

This clonotype was seen only once. A read error is possible here, since a much larger clone lies one base away. The gene calls are TRBV6-2 or TRBV6-3 and TRBJ2-3; possibly TRBD2 for D (5 bases). Per the germline V gene, CDR1 is MNHEY and CDR2 is SVGEGT. The CDR3 length is 13 residues. Trimming stripped 5 bases from V and 11 bases from J, with 17 bases between. In DNA form, the CDR3 reads TGTGCCAGCAGTCAGGACTCGAAGAATATGCAGTATTTT. As protein: CASSQDSKNMQYF.

Regarding this clonotype: One junction end disagrees with the germline gene, perhaps due to a read error. The CDR3 is CASSPSGRRETRYF. The CDR3 nucleotides read TGTGCCAGCAGCCCTAGCGGGAGACGAGAGACCCGGTACTTC. V usage is TRBV7-9 and J usage is TRBJ2-5; 10 nucleotides match TRBD2. CDR3 size: 14 residues. The germline CDR1 and CDR2 sequences are SEHNR and FQNEAQ (reference sequence).

This clonotype has more than one count but fewer than ten. The rearrangement uses TRBV6-5 and TRBJ1-2; maybe TRBD1 (6 bases). The germline CDR1 and CDR2 sequences are MNHEY and SVGAGI. This CDR3 region has 13 residues. Trimming took 2 bases from V and 8 from J, leaving 12 bases between them. For the CDR3, the DNA is TGTGCCAGCAGTTACCCAGGGGAGATCGGCTACACCTTC. Translating it yields CASSYPGEIGYTF.

The chain uses TRBV20-1 and TRBJ2-3; D call uncertain. This CDR3 has 14 amino acids. Looked up from germline, CDR1 is DFQATT and CDR2 is SNEGSKA (reference sequence). The V end was cut by 1 base, the J end by 1 base, with 9 bases between. Here the CDR3 reads CSARVAARTDTQYF. CDR3 DNA: TGCAGTGCTAGAGTAGCTGCGCGCACAGATACGCAGTATTTT.

The genes are TRBV12-3 or TRBV12-4 and TRBJ2-3, with 7 positions matching TRBD2. The J segment lost 5 bases and the V segment lost 8 bases, leaving 7 bases of the junction unmatched. The length of the CDR3 is 13 residues. The CDR3 bases are TGTGCCAGCGCCTGGGGAGGGGTAGATACGCAGTATTTT. This encodes CASAWGGVDTQYF.

The rearrangement links TRBV11-2 to TRBJ2-5, with 7 bases aligning to TRBD2. The J segment lost 2 bases and the V segment lost 5 bases, leaving 26 bases of the junction unmatched. In germline, CDR1 is SGHAT, CDR2 FQNNGV. The CDR3 spans 21 residues. The CDR3 protein is CASSPKLVGVVVSGHQETQYF. The CDR3 nucleotides are TGTGCCAGCAGCCCAAAGCTCGTTGGTGTTGTTGTTAGCGGGCATCAAGAGACCCAGTACTTC.

A word on this clonotype: A single base separates this from a much larger clone, so it may be a read error. CDR3 nucleotides: TGCAGTGCTAGAGAGGTCTTAGGGGACGGGATCTCTGGGGCCAACGCCCTGACTTTC. Its protein product is CSAREVLGDGISGANALTF. The chain uses TRBV20-1 and TRBJ2-6, with D perhaps TRBD1 or TRBD2 (5 bases each). Germline CDR1 reads DFQATT; CDR2 reads SNEGSKA (reference sequence). This CDR3 region has 19 residues.

This clonotype was seen ten or more times. The junction and the germline gene differ at one end; a read error may be behind it. This chain joins TRBV5-1 and TRBJ1-1; no reliable D call. The CDR3 runs to 13 residues. Germline loops: CDR1 SGHRS, CDR2 YFSETQ. CDR3 sequence reads: CASSLGRNTEAFF. The CDR3 DNA sequence: TGTGCCAGCAGCTTGGGCCGGAACACTGAAGCTTTCTTT.

This sequence joins TRBV7-9 and TRBJ2-4; tentatively, D is TRBD1 (6 bases). The tail of the sequence fits TRBJ2-7 better, so the J call may be wrong. Germline values: CDR1 SEHNR, CDR2 FQNEAQ (reference sequence). The CDR3 is made up of 14 amino acids. CDR3 residues: CASSFRGQLDEQYF. CDR3 bases: TGTGCCAGCAGCTTCAGGGGCCAGCTCGACGAGCAGTACTTC.

This clonotype was seen a few times. J is TRBJ1-2 and V is TRBV18, with D hard to call. Between the trimmed V and J ends, which lost 3 bases and 2 bases, there was a span of 10 bases. The CDR3 is made up of 14 amino acids. Germline CDR1 KGHSH, CDR2 LQKENI. The CDR3 region has the DNA TGTGCCAGCTCACCCGGGTTGGGGAACTATGGCTACACCTTC. Encoded protein: CASSPGLGNYGYTF.

The rearrangement joins TRBV15 to TRBJ2-6, with a tentative D call TRBD1 (5 bases). The V end lost 1 base, the J end lost 5 bases, and 9 bases lay between the germline ends. Germline CDR1 LNHNV, CDR2 YYDKDF (reference sequence). The CDR3 runs 15 residues. The CDR3 loop reads CATSRGQYRANVLTF. DNA of the CDR3: TGTGCCACCAGCAGAGGACAGTATCGGGCCAACGTCCTGACTTTC.

This chain links TRBV5-5 with TRBJ2-1, with 8 bases that match TRBD2. This CDR3 comprises 15 residues. The V gene's germline CDR1 is SGHKS and CDR2 YYEKEE (reference sequence). V was clipped by 4 bases and J by 7 bases; unmatched bases: 10. CDR3 loop: CASSHQRERPNEQFF. DNA for the CDR3: TGTGCCAGCAGCCACCAGCGGGAGCGCCCTAATGAGCAGTTCTTC.

CDR3 sequence reads: CASSSRDSGGGRYGYTF. The CDR3 DNA is TGTGCCAGCAGTTCCCGGGACAGTGGGGGGGGGAGGTATGGCTACACCTTC. The V gene is TRBV12-3 or TRBV12-4, the J gene TRBJ1-2, with 7 bases fitting TRBD1. The V segment lost 4 bases and the J segment 5 bases; nucleotides outside the gene matches: 16. The CDR3 runs 17 residues.

This clonotype was counted a few times. The V call is TRBV18, the J call TRBJ1-2, with 10 bases that match TRBD1. CDR3 length equals 14 residues. V shed 3 bases and J 7 bases; nucleotides not matched to a gene: 5. CDR1 KGHSH and CDR2 LQKENI come from the germline V gene. CDR3 region: CASSPVDRGLGYTF. Here the CDR3 DNA reads TGTGCCAGCTCACCGGTCGACAGGGGGCTTGGCTACACCTTC.

This clonotype was observed a handful of times. The chain joins TRBV12-3 or TRBV12-4 to TRBJ2-1; 9 nucleotides match TRBD2. This CDR3 region has 14 residues. Germline trimming cut 5 bases from V and 10 bases from J; bases unmatched to any gene: 9. Here the CDR3 reads CASSPIAGVSEQFF. CDR3 in DNA: TGTGCCAGCAGTCCTATAGCGGGAGTCAGCGAGCAGTTCTTC.

As concerns this clonotype: Just one base apart from a much larger clone, this may be a read error. The chain couples TRBV12-3 or TRBV12-4 to TRBJ2-7, with D possibly TRBD2 on 6 matching bases. The CDR3 is made up of 14 amino acids. In DNA form, the CDR3 reads TGTGCCAGCAGTTTAGCGCCGGGAGCCTACGGGCAGTACTTC. Its translation: CASSLAPGAYGQYF.

This clonotype was counted a few times. The chain employs TRBV29-1 and TRBJ2-7, with D possibly matching TRBD2 (5 bases). CDR3 length: 12 amino acids. Germline assignment: CDR1 SQVTM and CDR2 ANQGSEA. Trimming took off 3 bases at V and 2 bases at J, with 8 bases between the two ends. CDR3 amino acids: CSVEGDTYEQYF. The CDR3 DNA reads as TGCAGCGTTGAGGGAGACACCTACGAGCAGTACTTC.

This clonotype has just a few counts. The chain links TRBV29-1 to TRBJ2-1; 8 nucleotides agree with TRBD2. CDR3 size: 14 residues. The germline gives CDR1 SQVTM, CDR2 ANQGSEA. V shed 0 bases and J 4 bases; nucleotides not matched to a gene: 2. The chain's CDR3 is CSVEEGLGYNEQFF. The CDR3 DNA reads TGCAGCGTTGAAGAGGGACTAGGGTACAATGAGCAGTTCTTC.